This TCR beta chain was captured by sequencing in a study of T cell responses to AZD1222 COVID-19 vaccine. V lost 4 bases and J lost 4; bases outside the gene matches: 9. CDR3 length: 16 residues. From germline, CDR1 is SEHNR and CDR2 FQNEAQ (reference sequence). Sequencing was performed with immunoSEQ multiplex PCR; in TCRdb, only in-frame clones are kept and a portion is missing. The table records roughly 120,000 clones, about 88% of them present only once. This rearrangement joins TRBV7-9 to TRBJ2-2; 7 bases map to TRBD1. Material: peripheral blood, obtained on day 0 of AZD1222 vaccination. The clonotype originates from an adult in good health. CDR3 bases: TGTGCCAGCAGCTCGGGACAAGAGGGGGCCACCGGGGAGCTGTTTTTT. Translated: CASSSGQEGATGELFF. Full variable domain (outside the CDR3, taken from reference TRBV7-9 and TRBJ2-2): DTGVSQNPRHKITKRGQNVTFRCDPISEHNRLYWYRQTLGQGPEFLTYFQNEAQLEKSRLLSDRFSAERPKGSFSTLEIQRTEQGDSAMYLCASSSGQEGATGELFFGEGSRLTVL.